The 14 T cell receptor beta chains below come from one sample, sequenced in a study of T cell repertoires in cytomegalovirus infection. Each CDR3 protein is one row after TCRdb ran MiXCR on the reads. The sample has 900,000 to 950,000 distinct CDR3 sequences, around 31% seen once. Their antigen targets remain unknown. The sample was cultured CD8+ T cells from PBMCs, taken from culture after CMV antigen stimulation. These receptors were collected from a human donor in good health (CMV status not recorded). Some clones in this sample may be carry-over from other donors' samples.

The sample holds a few counts of this clonotype. J is TRBJ2-7 and V is TRBV6-2 or TRBV6-3, with TRBD2 matching over 9 bases. The junction had 8 bases not matched to a gene; V was cut back by 2 bases and J by 6 bases. The germline gives CDR1 MNHEY, CDR2 SVGEGT. The CDR3 consists of 15 residues. The CDR3, as DNA: TGTGCCAGCAGTTACCGAGGACTAGCGTCGGGCGAGCAGTACGTC. As protein: CASSYRGLASGEQYV.

A note on this clonotype: Mismatch with germline at one junction end may stem from a read error. V gene TRBV19 combines with J gene TRBJ1-1; D not certain. Germline lookup yields CDR1 LNHDA and CDR2 SQIVND (reference sequence). The CDR3 length is 13 residues. The CDR3 protein is CASSIAANTEVFF. The CDR3 DNA is TGTGCCAGTAGTATAGCAGCGAACACTGAAGTTTTCTTT.

This chain connects TRBV2 to TRBJ1-5; 7 positions agree with TRBD1. The CDR3 contains 16 residues. Germline lookup yields CDR1 SNHLY and CDR2 FYNNEI. J was trimmed by 3 bases and V by 6 bases; bases with no gene match: 11. The DNA for the CDR3 is TGTGCCAGCAGGGTGGTCGACAGGGCCGACAATCAGCCCCAGCATTTT. It translates to CASRVVDRADNQPQHF.

The chain couples TRBV6-6 to TRBJ2-7, with D tentatively TRBD1 (5 bases). Looked up from germline, CDR1 is MNHNY and CDR2 is SVGAGI (reference sequence). The V and J ends lost 4 bases and 5 bases respectively, with 12 bases between them. CDR3 length: 13 residues. The CDR3 protein is CASSWFWGNEQYV. The CDR3 DNA is TGTGCCAGCAGTTGGTTTTGGGGCAACGAGCAGTACGTC.

The gene calls are TRBV7-9 and TRBJ2-1, with D perhaps assigned TRBD1 or TRBD2 (5 bases each). Per the germline V gene, CDR1 is SEHNR and CDR2 is FQNEAQ (reference sequence). With 0 bases removed from V and 6 bases from J, the gap between germline ends came to 12 bases. This CDR3 is built from 15 residues. Here the CDR3 reads CASSLAEQAGNEQFF. CDR3 DNA: TGTGCCAGCAGCTTAGCGGAACAGGCGGGCAATGAGCAGTTCTTC.

This clonotype was observed a few times. The chain carries TRBV20-1 and TRBJ1-2; D gene uncertain. Trimming pared 0 bases from V and 10 bases from J, leaving 15 bases between. Per germline, CDR1 DFQATT and CDR2 SNEGSKA (reference sequence). This CDR3 has 13 residues. DNA for the CDR3: TGCAGTGCTAGAGAGACCCTCGCGGGGTACTACACCTTC. Translating gives CSARETLAGYYTF.

The chain joins TRBV27 to TRBJ1-1; possible D gene TRBD1, 5 bases. This CDR3 contains 16 residues. CDR1 and CDR2 from the germline V gene are MNHEY and SMNVEV (reference sequence). Trimming left V 10 bases short and J 5 bases short, with 26 bases between. DNA for the CDR3: TGTGCCACCACACCGTACTTTGGGGCCCGGAGGACTGAAGCTTTCTTT. Encoded protein: CATTPYFGARRTEAFF.

This clonotype was seen only a few times. This chain connects TRBV6-1 to TRBJ1-2; D unresolved. V was clipped by 3 bases and J by 6 bases, with 8 bases between them. In germline, CDR1 is MNHNS, CDR2 SASEGT. This CDR3 is built from 12 residues. The CDR3 nucleotides are TGTGCCAGCAGTGACATAAGGGATGGCTACACCTTC. It translates to CASSDIRDGYTF.

This chain joins TRBV6-2 or TRBV6-3 and TRBJ2-1, with 7 bases fitting TRBD1. After removal of 5 bases from V and 8 bases from J, the junction contained 12 bases not matched to a gene. This CDR3 is 15 amino acids long. Germline-derived CDR1 and CDR2 are MNHEY and SVGEGT. The CDR3 region has the DNA TGTGCCAGCAGTCCCCCAGGGGGTGGTTTGTATGAGCAGTTCTTC. Residues: CASSPPGGGLYEQFF.

This clonotype was seen more than once but under ten times. The chain recombines TRBV10-3 with TRBJ2-5; D unresolved. The CDR3 runs to 15 residues. Germline CDR1 ENHRY, CDR2 SYGVKD. V was cut by 1 base and J by 2 bases, with 11 bases left in between. The CDR3 loop is CAISEYRAPQETQYF. The CDR3, as DNA: TGTGCCATCAGTGAGTATAGAGCTCCTCAAGAGACCCAGTACTTC.

The J gene is TRBJ1-1, the V gene TRBV9; D call uncertain. The germline V gene encodes CDR1 SGDLS and CDR2 YYNGEE. V dropped 0 bases and J dropped 7 bases, with 4 bases sitting between them. The CDR3 runs 11 residues. Here the CDR3 reads CASSVAREAFF. The CDR3 coding sequence is TGTGCCAGCAGCGTAGCCCGTGAAGCTTTCTTT. The whole variable domain, remainder taken from reference TRBV9 and TRBJ1-1, is DSGVTQTPKHLITATGQRVTLRCSPRSGDLSVYWYQQSLDQGLQFLIQYYNGEERAKGNILERFSAQQFPDLHSELNLSSLELGDSALYFCASSVAREAFFGQGTRLTVV.

This clonotype was found many times. The V call is TRBV29-1, the J call TRBJ2-5, with a weak D call TRBD2 (6 bases). The germline V and J ends were trimmed by 7 bases and 7 bases, with 13 bases remaining between them. The CDR3 has 11 amino acids. The germline V gene encodes CDR1 SQVTM and CDR2 ANQGSEA. CDR3 sequence reads: CSARDPGTQYF. The CDR3 coding sequence is TGCAGCGCGCGGGACCCAGGGACCCAGTACTTC.

This sequence joins TRBV5-6 and TRBJ2-1; D ambiguous. This CDR3 has 13 residues. Germline V gene sequence: CDR1 SGHDT, CDR2 YYEEEE. V shed 0 bases and J shed 7 bases, with 8 bases lying between them. CDR3: CASSLGPVNEQFF. The DNA of the CDR3 is TGTGCCAGCAGCTTGGGGCCAGTAAATGAGCAGTTCTTC.

This clonotype was counted a few times. The V call is TRBV7-9, the J call TRBJ2-7, with 10 bases aligning to TRBD1. CDR1 and CDR2 (germline): SEHNR, FQNEAQ (reference sequence). J gave up 4 bases and V 5 bases, and 5 bases lay outside the gene matches. The CDR3 length is 14 residues. Here the CDR3 reads CASSPGQGEYEQYV. The CDR3 DNA reads TGTGCCAGCAGCCCAGGACAGGGGGAATACGAGCAGTACGTC.